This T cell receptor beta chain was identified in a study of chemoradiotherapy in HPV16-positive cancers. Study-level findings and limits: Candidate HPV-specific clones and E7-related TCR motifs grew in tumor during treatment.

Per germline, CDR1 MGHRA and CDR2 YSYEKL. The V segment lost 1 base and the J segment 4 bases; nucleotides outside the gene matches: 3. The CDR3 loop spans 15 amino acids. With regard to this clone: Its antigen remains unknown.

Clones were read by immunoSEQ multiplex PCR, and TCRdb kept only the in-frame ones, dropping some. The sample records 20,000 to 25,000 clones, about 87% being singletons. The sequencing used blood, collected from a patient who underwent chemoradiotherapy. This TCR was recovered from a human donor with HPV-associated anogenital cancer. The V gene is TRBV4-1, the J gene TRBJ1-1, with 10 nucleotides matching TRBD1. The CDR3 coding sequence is TGCGCCAGCAGCCAAGCGGGACAGGGGTCCACTGAAGCTTTCTTT. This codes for CASSQAGQGSTEAFF.